Presented here are 14 T cell receptor beta chains from one specimen sequenced in a study of graft-versus-host responses after intestinal transplantation. Clones were read by immunoSEQ multiplex PCR, and TCRdb kept only the in-frame ones, dropping some. Of roughly 110,000 clones in the sample, roughly 89% were seen once. No cognate antigen is known for these TCRs. The input for sequencing was unstimulated CD4+ T cells sorted from spleen or lymph node cells, taken before transplant. The origin of the receptors is a human donor who was the organ donor for an intestinal transplant.

About this clone: The sample carries other DNA sequences with the same CDR3. This chain connects TRBV6-6 to TRBJ2-2, with D tentatively TRBD2 (6 bases). V shed 6 bases and J shed 6 bases, with 14 bases lying between them. The CDR3 is 14 residues long. The germline gives CDR1 MNHNY, CDR2 SVGAGI (reference sequence). CDR3 residues: CASRMWGEAGELFF. In DNA, the CDR3 is TGTGCCAGCAGGATGTGGGGGGAGGCCGGGGAGCTGTTTTTT.

The chain uses TRBV18 and TRBJ1-6; 7 bases fit TRBD1. V trimming: 4 bases; J trimming: 6 bases; junction bases outside the gene matches: 12. The CDR3 sequence is 17 residues long. Germline assignment: CDR1 KGHSH and CDR2 LQKENI. The CDR3 region is CASSLHRGGGFNSPLHF. The CDR3 nucleotides are TGTGCCAGCTCACTCCACAGGGGTGGAGGGTTTAATTCACCCCTCCACTTT.

This clone was seen a single time. The chain recombines TRBV7-9 with TRBJ2-7; 9 bases are a match to TRBD1. After removal of 3 bases from V and 1 base from J, the junction contained 4 bases not matched to a gene. The CDR3 totals 15 residues. CDR1 and CDR2 from the germline V gene are SEHNR and FQNEAQ (reference sequence). DNA of the CDR3: TGTGCCAGCAGCTTTACCGGGACAGGGTCCTACGAGCAGTACTTC. Amino acids: CASSFTGTGSYEQYF.

The CDR3 DNA follows: TGTGCCAGCAGTCTAAGGGGGCCCCTCACCGGGGAGCTGTTTTTT. It yields the protein CASSLRGPLTGELFF. The V and J genes are TRBV5-4 and TRBJ2-2; TRBD1 agrees at 7 bases. The germline V gene encodes CDR1 SGHNT and CDR2 YYREEE (reference sequence). V was pared by 5 bases and J by 4 bases, with 8 bases of the junction left unmatched. This CDR3 is built from 15 residues. Filled out from reference TRBV5-4 and TRBJ2-2, the complete variable domain reads ETGVTQSPTHLIKTRGQQVTLRCSSQSGHNTVSWYQQALGQGPQFIFQYYREEENGRGNFPPRFSGLQFPNYSSELNVNALELDDSALYLCASSLRGPLTGELFFGEGSRLTVL.

The rearrangement joins TRBV5-6 to TRBJ2-5; D uncertain. The V end lost 0 bases, the J end lost 10 bases, and 7 bases lay between the germline ends. CDR3 length equals 11 residues. From germline, CDR1 is SGHDT and CDR2 YYEEEE. The CDR3 sequence: CASSLEVGQYF. Written as DNA, the CDR3 is TGTGCCAGCAGCTTGGAAGTGGGCCAGTACTTC. Filled out from reference TRBV5-6 and TRBJ2-5, the complete variable domain reads DAGVTQSPTHLIKTRGQQVTLRCSPKSGHDTVSWYQQALGQGPQFIFQYYEEEERQRGNFPDRFSGHQFPNYSSELNVNALLLGDSALYLCASSLEVGQYFGPGTRLLVL.

V and J are TRBV19 and TRBJ2-2; the D call may be TRBD1 or TRBD2 (5 bases each). The CDR3 sequence is 15 residues long. The germline V gene encodes CDR1 LNHDA and CDR2 SQIVND (reference sequence). Trimming removed 6 bases at V and 8 bases at J, with 19 bases between. This CDR3 is CASSARDGYPGELFF. CDR3 nucleotide sequence: TGTGCCAGTAGCGCGAGGGACGGGTACCCGGGGGAGCTGTTTTTT.

The rearrangement links TRBV5-6 to TRBJ2-5; 12 bases agree with TRBD2. J gave up 7 bases and V 1 base, and 5 bases lay outside the gene matches. The CDR3 extends over 15 amino acids. Germline CDR1 SGHDT, CDR2 YYEEEE. The chain's CDR3 is CASSLRLAGGTTQYF. CDR3 DNA sequence: TGTGCCAGCAGCTTGAGGCTAGCGGGGGGGACGACCCAGTACTTC. Complete variable domain (other parts from reference TRBV5-6 and TRBJ2-5): DAGVTQSPTHLIKTRGQQVTLRCSPKSGHDTVSWYQQALGQGPQFIFQYYEEEERQRGNFPDRFSGHQFPNYSSELNVNALLLGDSALYLCASSLRLAGGTTQYFGPGTRLLVL.

The chain couples TRBV5-4 to TRBJ2-2, with 8 bases identical to TRBD2. Germline V gives CDR1 SGHNT, CDR2 YYREEE (reference sequence). The CDR3 has 17 residues. V trimming: 0 bases; J trimming: 4 bases; junction bases outside the gene matches: 8. The CDR3 spells CASSLGPLAGSTGELFF. The CDR3 nucleotides are TGTGCCAGCAGCTTGGGACCGCTAGCGGGTTCCACCGGGGAGCTGTTTTTT.

The DNA of the CDR3 is TGTGCCAGCAGCTTGTCCGAACACCGGTCGGGTTCACCCCTCCACTTT. It encodes CASSLSEHRSGSPLHF. The J gene is TRBJ1-6, the V gene TRBV7-2, with D uncertain. The V end was cut by 3 bases, the J end by 9 bases, with 18 bases between. Germline V gives CDR1 SGHTA, CDR2 FQGNSA. The CDR3 consists of 16 residues.

CDR3 loop: CASSPARAKETQYF. The CDR3 DNA reads as TGTGCCAGCTCACCAGCCAGGGCAAAGGAGACCCAGTACTTC. The chain employs TRBV18 and TRBJ2-5; D perhaps matches TRBD1 (5 bases). In germline, CDR1 is KGHSH, CDR2 LQKENI. With 2 bases removed from V and 5 bases from J, the gap between germline ends came to 12 bases. The CDR3 consists of 14 residues.

In DNA, the CDR3 is TGTGCCAGCAGCCTCGGGCTCGGTACGGGACATATGAACACCGGGGAGCTGTTTTTT. Its protein is CASSLGLGTGHMNTGELFF. The chain recombines TRBV11-3 with TRBJ2-2, with D possibly matching TRBD1 (6 bases). Germline V CDR1 and CDR2: SGHNT, YENEEA. V lost 5 bases and J lost 1, with 23 bases in between. The CDR3 has 19 amino acids.

The chain carries TRBV6-1 and TRBJ1-5; 7 bases agree with TRBD1. The CDR3 length is 14 residues. The junction had 13 bases not matched to a gene; V was cut back by 6 bases and J by 11 bases. Per germline, CDR1 MNHNS and CDR2 SASEGT. The CDR3 nucleotides are TGTGCCAGCAGACCCGACAGGGAGAGAGGTTCCCAGCATTTT. Protein sequence: CASRPDRERGSQHF.

The rearrangement links TRBV9 to TRBJ1-3, with TRBD1 as a possible D gene (5 bases). The ends were cut back, 3 bases at V and 3 bases at J, with 16 bases in the middle. Germline CDR1 and CDR2: SGDLS and YYNGEE. The CDR3 has 16 amino acids. CDR3 DNA: TGTGCCAGCAGCGAGAAGGGGAGGGAGGATGGAAACACCATATATTTT. Protein product: CASSEKGREDGNTIYF.

The V gene is TRBV4-1, the J gene TRBJ1-3; D is uncertain. CDR3 length equals 16 residues. With 0 bases removed from V and 0 bases from J, the gap between germline ends came to 9 bases. The germline V gene has CDR1 MGHRA and CDR2 YSYEKL. The CDR3 is CASSQDRPFSGNTIYF. In DNA form, the CDR3 reads TGCGCCAGCAGCCAAGACCGCCCTTTCTCTGGAAACACCATATATTTT.